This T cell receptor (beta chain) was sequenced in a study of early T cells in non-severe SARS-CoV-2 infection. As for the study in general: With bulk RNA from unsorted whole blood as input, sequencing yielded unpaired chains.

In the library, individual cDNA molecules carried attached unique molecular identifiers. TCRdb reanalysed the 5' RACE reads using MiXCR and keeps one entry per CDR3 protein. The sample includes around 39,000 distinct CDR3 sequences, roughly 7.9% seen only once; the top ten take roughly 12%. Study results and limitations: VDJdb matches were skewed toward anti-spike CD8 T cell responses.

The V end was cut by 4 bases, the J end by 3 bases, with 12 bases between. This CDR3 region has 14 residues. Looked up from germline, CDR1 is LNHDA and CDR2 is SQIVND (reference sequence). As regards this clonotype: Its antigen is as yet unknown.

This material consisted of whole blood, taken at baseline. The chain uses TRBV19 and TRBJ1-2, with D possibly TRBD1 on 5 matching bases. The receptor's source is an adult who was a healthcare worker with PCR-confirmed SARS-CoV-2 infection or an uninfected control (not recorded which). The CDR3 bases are TGTGCCAGTAGTACTCCGGGACGGGACTATGGCTACACCTTC. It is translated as CASSTPGRDYGYTF.